This T cell receptor beta chain originates from a study of blood T cells in healthy people across ages. Study results and caveats: In these data, TCR beta diversity tracked strongly with naive T cell percentage. Roughly linearly, TCR beta diversity per million T cells fell as age increased.

V was shortened by 4 bases and J by 1 base, with 14 bases between the two germline ends. The CDR3 is made up of 15 amino acids. Germline CDR1 and CDR2: SGHRS and YFSETQ. Worth noting for this clonotype: Its antigen is undetermined.

PCR was performed a second time for roughly 7 to 11 cycles using a sample-barcoded 5' primer and a J-beta primer mix. TCRdb analysed the 5' RACE reads with MiXCR anew, one entry per CDR3 protein. The profile covers 500,000 to 700,000 distinct CDR3 sequences, with less than 35% appearing a single time and 15% to 18% taken by the ten largest. Sequenced material: blood. The source is a woman of 80 years or more in good health. This chain joins TRBV5-1 and TRBJ1-1, with D perhaps TRBD1 (5 bases). DNA of the CDR3: TGCGCCAGCAGCCCTAAGGGGCAGCCGAACACTGAAGCTTTCTTT. This encodes CASSPKGQPNTEAFF. The full variable domain, rest sourced from reference TRBV5-1 and TRBJ1-1, is KAGVTQTPRYLIKTRGQQVTLSCSPISGHRSVSWYQQTPGQGLQFLFEYFSETQRNKGNFPGRFSGRQFSNSRSEMNVSTLELGDSALYLCASSPKGQPNTEAFFGQGTRLTVV.